This is a list of T cell receptor beta chains from one sample in a study of a mutant IDH1 vaccine in newly diagnosed glioma. Method: immunoSEQ multiplex PCR; TCRdb's copy keeps in-frame clones and lacks some. The sample includes tens of thousands of clones, around 90% of them seen just once. Antigen specificity for these receptors is unknown. Sequenced material: PBMCs, taken from a glioma patient whose treatment included an IDH1 peptide vaccine. These receptors were taken from a man younger than 35 with glioma. CDR3s include the opening cysteine and the closing phenylalanine or tryptophan. A D gene is named only where the DNA matches it firmly. Expanded clones are given a class, and other clones once, few, many or no size at all.

>TRBJ2-7|TRBV5-6|NA|NA
TGTGCCAGCAGCCCTGGCGCACTCCTGAGCTCCTACGAGCAGTACTTC
CASSPGALLSSYEQYF
>TRBJ1-4|TRBV19|NA|TRBD1
TGTGCCAGCCAGGGGAGACAGGGGCGAGCCAATGAAAAACTGTTTTTT
CASQGRQGRANEKLFF
>TRBJ1-5|TRBV7-2|NA|NA
TGTGCCAGCAGCTTTGGGGGAATCAATCAGCCCCAGCATTTT
CASSFGGINQPQHF
>TRBJ2-2|TRBV29-1|NA|NA
TGCAGTGTAGCCTGGGGGGCCGGCGGGGAGCTGTTTTTT
CSVAWGAGGELFF
>TRBJ2-3|TRBV4-1|NA|NA
TGCGCCAGCAGCCAAGATCAGGGGCGAGATACGCAGTATTTT
CASSQDQGRDTQYF
>TRBJ1-1|TRBV7-2|NA|NA
TGTGCCAGCGAGGTTTACACTGAAGCTTTCTTT
CASEVYTEAFF
>TRBJ1-5|TRBV4-1|NA|NA
TGCGCCAGCAGCCAAGCAGTTGAGGTAGGAAGCGTGGGTTGGGGCAATCAGCCCCAGCATTTT
CASSQAVEVGSVGWGNQPQHF
>TRBJ2-7|TRBV7-9|few|NA
TGTGCCAGCAGCTTATCCCGGGTCATAGACTACGAGCAGTACTTC
CASSLSRVIDYEQYF
>TRBJ2-7|TRBV10-2|NA|TRBD1
TGCGCCAGCAGAACAGGGGGCCCCTACGAGCAGTACTTC
CASRTGGPYEQYF
>TRBJ2-2|TRBV4-1|NA|NA
TGCGCCAGCAGCCAAGAAGAATGGCGGGCGAACACCGGGGAGCTGTTTTTT
CASSQEEWRANTGELFF
>TRBJ2-3|TRBV2|few|TRBD2
TGTGCCACCTCGAGGGGCGGCGGGAGGGCCGATACGCAGTATTTT
CATSRGGGRADTQYF
>TRBJ2-6|TRBV6-5|once|NA
TGTGCCAGCAGTATGTTATCTGGGGCCAACGTCCTGACTTTC
CASSMLSGANVLTF
>TRBJ2-2|TRBV19|NA|TRBD2
TGTGCCAGTAGCCCGGGGGGGATCGGGGAGCTGTTTTTT
CASSPGGIGELFF
>TRBJ1-5|TRBV7-2|medium-sized|NA
TGTGCCAGCAGCTCTCGGGCTGATCAGCCCCAGCATTTT
CASSSRADQPQHF
>TRBJ2-1|TRBV5-1|NA|NA
TGCGCCAGCAGACTCCAGGGTGCAGGGGTCCACAATGAGCAGTTCTTC
CASRLQGAGVHNEQFF
>TRBJ1-2|TRBV2|once|TRBD1
TGTGCCAGCAGTGTTCCGGGACAGGGCTGGGGCTACACCTTC
CASSVPGQGWGYTF
>TRBJ1-1|TRBV6-1|few|NA
TGTGCCAGCAGTCCCTTAGGGTCAGGGAAAACTGAAGCTTTCTTT
CASSPLGSGKTEAFF
>TRBJ1-1|TRBV27|NA|NA
TGTGCCAGCAGTTTATACGCAGGGCCTCCCGGCACTGAAGCTTTCTTT
CASSLYAGPPGTEAFF
>TRBJ2-5|TRBV6-5|NA|NA
TGTGCCAGCAGTCCGACAGGTAGCTCAACTGCCCAGTACTTC
CASSPTGSSTAQYF
>TRBJ2-7|TRBV5-1|NA|NA
TGCGCCAGCAGCTTGGGCGGGGACTCCTACGAGCAGTACTTC
CASSLGGDSYEQYF
>TRBJ1-2|TRBV29-1|NA|NA
TGCAGCGTTATGCTCGACGGATCTAACTATGGCTACACCTTC
CSVMLDGSNYGYTF
>TRBJ2-6|TRBV19|NA|TRBD1
TGTGCCAGTAGTATTACGAGGACAGGGGCCTCCTCTGGGGCCAACGTCCTGACTTTC
CASSITRTGASSGANVLTF
>TRBJ2-5|TRBV7-2|NA|TRBD2
TGTGCCAGCAGGACCAGCGTGGCTAGCGGGGAGACCCAGTACTTC
CASRTSVASGETQYF
>TRBJ1-1|TRBV4-1|NA|NA
TGCGCCAGCAGCCACGGAGTAAAACAGGGTATGAACACTGAAGCTTTCTTT
CASSHGVKQGMNTEAFF
>TRBJ2-1|TRBV7-2|NA|TRBD1
TGTGCCAGCAGCTTCGACAGGGGATCAAATGAGCAGTTCTTC
CASSFDRGSNEQFF
>TRBJ1-1|TRBV5-6|NA|NA
TGTGCCAGCAGCCGGGGGGTGAACACTGAAGCTTTCTTT
CASSRGVNTEAFF
>TRBJ2-5|TRBV30|NA|TRBD2
TGTGCCTGGAGTGTACTGGTCGGGGTAGCGGGAGTGAAGACCCAGTACTTC
CAWSVLVGVAGVKTQYF
>TRBJ2-7|TRBV6-1|NA|NA
TGTGCCAGCAGTGAGGGAATAATCGCAGGGCTCTACGAGCAGTACTTC
CASSEGIIAGLYEQYF
>TRBJ2-5|TRBV19|NA|TRBD2
TGTGCCAGTAGCAGCGGGAGTGGGGAAGAGACCCAGTACTTC
CASSSGSGEETQYF
>TRBJ2-2|TRBV13|NA|TRBD1
TGTGCCAGCAGCTTGGGCAAGATAACAGGGGCGGCCGGGGAGCTGTTTTTT
CASSLGKITGAAGELFF
>TRBJ1-5|TRBV4-3|once|TRBD1
TGCGCCAGCAGCCAACTTGCAGGGGGGAAAAGTCAGCCCCAGCATTTT
CASSQLAGGKSQPQHF
>TRBJ1-1|TRBV6-1|NA|TRBD1
TGTGCCGGCCGAAGACAGGGCATGAACACTGAAGCTTTCTTT
CAGRRQGMNTEAFF
>TRBJ1-6|TRBV7-9|NA|TRBD1
TGTGCCAGCAGCTCCGGACAGGGCTCCTATAATTCACCCCTCCACTTT
CASSSGQGSYNSPLHF
>TRBJ2-2|TRBV30|NA|NA
TGTGCCTGGAGTGTAGACGGGGAGCTGTTTTTT
CAWSVDGELFF
>TRBJ2-1|TRBV19|NA|TRBD2
TGTGCCAGTAGTCGGGCTAGCGGACCCTACAATGAGCAGTTCTTC
CASSRASGPYNEQFF
>TRBJ2-3|TRBV5-6|NA|NA
TGTGCCAGCAGCGTCCTGGACGGATCAGATACGCAGTATTTT
CASSVLDGSDTQYF
>TRBJ2-2|TRBV19|NA|NA
TGTGCCAGTAGTATAATGGGACACACCGGGGAGCTGTTTTTT
CASSIMGHTGELFF
>TRBJ1-2|TRBV28|NA|TRBD1
TGTGCCAGCAGTTACGGACAGGGGTCGGAATATGGCTACACCTTC
CASSYGQGSEYGYTF
>TRBJ2-1|TRBV30|NA|TRBD1
TGTGCCTGGAGTGTACGCGACAGGGCCCTTCGGTCCTACAATGAGCAGTTCTTC
CAWSVRDRALRSYNEQFF
>TRBJ1-4|TRBV6-5|NA|TRBD1
TGTGCCAGCAGCAAGGACAGGGTGAGGAATGAAAAACTGTTTTTT
CASSKDRVRNEKLFF
>TRBJ2-3|TRBV19|NA|NA
TGTGCCAGTAGTATGGGGAGAACAGATACGCAGTATTTT
CASSMGRTDTQYF
>TRBJ2-7|TRBV2|NA|TRBD1
TGTGCCAGCAATTTGGGACAGGCTGCCTACGAGCAGTACTTC
CASNLGQAAYEQYF
>TRBJ2-3|TRBV6-5|NA|NA
TGTGCCAGCAGTTACTCTGCCCGGGTGGCAGATACGCAGTATTTT
CASSYSARVADTQYF
>TRBJ2-7|TRBV30|NA|NA
TGTGCCTGGAGTGAACGGCACGAGCAGTACTTC
CAWSERHEQYF
>TRBJ1-6|TRBV4-2|NA|NA
TGTGCCAGCAGCCAAGATGAGAGATCACCCCTCCACTTT
CASSQDERSPLHF
>TRBJ2-4|TRBV15|once|NA
TGTGCCACCAGCAGAGATCCCGCCAAAAACATTCAGTACTTC
CATSRDPAKNIQYF
>TRBJ2-7|TRBV5-4|NA|TRBD2
TGTGCCAGCAGCTTGGTTGCTAGCGGGAGCGGGGAGCAGTACTTC
CASSLVASGSGEQYF
>TRBJ1-3|TRBV7-9|NA|NA
TGTGCCAGCAGCCTCTCAGGGAGGGGCGGAAACACCATATATTTT
CASSLSGRGGNTIYF
>TRBJ2-7|TRBV5-1|NA|TRBD2
TGCGCCAGCAGCGGACTAGCGGGACCGGCCGAGCAGTACTTC
CASSGLAGPAEQYF
>TRBJ2-2|TRBV7-9|NA|NA
TGTGCCAGCAGTTGGGACACCGGGGAGCTGTTTTTT
CASSWDTGELFF
>TRBJ1-1|TRBV5-1|NA|TRBD1
TGCGCCAGCAGCCCCTCACCGGGACAGGGGGCCGCGGGCACTGAAGCTTTCTTT
CASSPSPGQGAAGTEAFF
>TRBJ1-2|TRBV6-5|NA|NA
TGTGCCAGCAGTTACCTTGTTGGCTATGGCTACACCTTC
CASSYLVGYGYTF
>TRBJ1-1|TRBV28|NA|NA
TGTGCCAGCAGTTCGTCGGGGGCTGTGAACACTGAAGCTTTCTTT
CASSSSGAVNTEAFF
>TRBJ2-5|TRBV10-3|once|NA
TGTGCCATCAGTGACGGCACAAGAGAGACCCAGTACTTC
CAISDGTRETQYF
>TRBJ1-4|TRBV6-1|NA|TRBD1
TGTGCCAGCCTCTTGGGACAGGGGGCAGGAAAACTGTTTTTT
CASLLGQGAGKLFF
>TRBJ1-1|TRBV4-3|once|NA
TGCGCCAGCAGCCAAGAAATATGGGGTGGCACTGAAGCTTTCTTT
CASSQEIWGGTEAFF
>TRBJ2-2|TRBV7-2|NA|TRBD1
TGTGCCAGCAGCTTCGGGGACAGGGGATACACCGGGGAGCTGTTTTTT
CASSFGDRGYTGELFF
>TRBJ1-4|TRBV11-2|NA|NA
TGTGCCAGCAGCTTAATAGGGGGTCAGAGTGAAAAACTGTTTTTT
CASSLIGGQSEKLFF
>TRBJ1-6|TRBV30|NA|NA
TGTGCCTGGAGGCCCGACAGGCCCTCCTATAATTCACCCCTCCACTTT
CAWRPDRPSYNSPLHF
>TRBJ2-5|TRBV5-1|few|NA
TGCGCCAGCAGCTTGCCGGCGGAAGAGACCCAGTACTTC
CASSLPAEETQYF